This T cell receptor beta chain was observed in a study of tumor-infiltrating lymphocytes in primary liver carcinoma. Study at large: Resecting the tumor surgically was how the patients' primary liver carcinoma was treated. Both sexes were represented among patients, who were 30 to 69 years old. Study-wide results and caveats: Tumor region pairs showed greater overlap than either tumor-adjacent or tumor-blood pairs did.

Blood RNA came from unsorted whole blood; germline DNA was also extracted. CDR3 length equals 20 residues. The germline V gene has CDR1 LGHNA and CDR2 YNFKEQ. Concerning this clonotype itself: Its target is unknown. One end of the junction fails to match germline, which may point to a read error.

Reverse transcription of 500 to 650 ng total RNA with a constant-region primer produced TCR beta cDNA. Researchers made the TCR beta libraries by running three nested multiplex PCR rounds with slightly modified ARM-PCR. Rounds one and two of PCR, each of roughly 10 cycles, were primed with TRBV1-TRBV30 forward primers and a C-beta reverse primer. Each CDR3 protein is one row after TCRdb ran MiXCR on the multiplex PCR reads. The sample records approximately 340,000 distinct CDR3 sequences, around three fifths being singletons. The chain has TRBV4-2 and TRBJ2-7; 14 bases fit TRBD2. This TCR derives from a man in his forties with primary liver carcinoma and hepatitis B virus infection. Source material: peripheral blood. DNA for the CDR3: TGTGCCAGCAGCCTGGACACGGGACTAGCGGGAGTCAGACGCTCCTACGGGCAGTACTTC. Translated, it gives CASSLDTGLAGVRRSYGQYF.